This T cell receptor (beta chain) was profiled in a study of T cells in Graves' hyperthyroidism and ophthalmopathy. Subjects aged 18 to 65 presented with newly diagnosed hyperthyroidism of less than 2 months' duration. Uncontrolled infection, other autoimmune disease, pregnancy or lactation disqualified patients from enrolment. This clonotype was seen more than once but under ten times. The V and J ends lost 1 base and 6 bases, in that order; junction bases with no gene match: 5. Germline-derived CDR1 and CDR2 are SGHVS and FNYEAQ. The CDR3 covers 17 residues. TCR beta CDR3 sequences were amplified from RNA transcripts. TCR CDR3 regions were first amplified by RT-PCR with HTBI primers. Each CDR3 protein gets one entry after TCRdb re-called the multiplex PCR reads with MiXCR. The profile shows some 350,000 distinct CDR3 sequences, approximately 25% of them singletons.

The chain is built from TRBV7-6 and TRBJ2-3, with 15 nucleotides matching TRBD2. The sequenced sample was blood. This receptor was identified in a man aged 45-65 years with Graves' hyperthyroidism. The CDR3 bases are TGTGCCAGCAGCTTAGACTGGACTAGCGGGAGGGGTGATACGCAGTATTTT. Its protein is CASSLDWTSGRGDTQYF.